This TCR beta chain was recorded in a study of shared clonotypes between healthy human individuals. This clone came up once. Sequencing of unsorted PBMC DNA was carried out using ten immunoSEQ deep assay plates. Profiled with immunoSEQ multiplex PCR; TCRdb holds only in-frame clones, not every one. The sample includes roughly 490,000 clones, roughly four fifths of them seen just once. Germline assignment: CDR1 SGHDT and CDR2 YYEEEE. Trimming took 2 bases from V and 7 from J, leaving 16 bases between them. The CDR3 runs 15 residues. The chain couples TRBV5-6 to TRBJ1-5; the D is unclear. The sequenced sample consisted of PBMCs. The sequence was collected from a woman aged 40-49 years in good health. Some clones in this sample may be carry-over from other donors' samples. CDR3 sequence (DNA): TGTGCCAGCAGCTTACGACTCGACGTTGAACAGCCCCAGCATTTT. The encoded protein is CASSLRLDVEQPQHF.